Only a few counts were recorded for the clone carrying this T cell receptor (beta chain). Whole blood was used without fractionation, so all unsorted peripheral T cells were included. This entry is derived from a study of HIV-infected patients and healthy controls. J gave up 2 bases and V 4 bases, and 13 bases lay outside the gene matches. The CDR3 has 18 amino acids. CDR1 and CDR2 from the germline V gene are MNHEY and SVGEGT. cDNA was made from about 510 ng RNA using alpha and beta constant primers. Each of the alpha and beta chains got its own library through chain-specific third strand synthesis with indices. TCRdb used MiXCR to reprocess the 5' RACE reads, holding one entry per CDR3 protein. The repertoire holds over 15,000 distinct CDR3 sequences, with around 10% as singletons.

The material sequenced was blood. The TCR was taken from an adult in good health. The genes are TRBV6-2 or TRBV6-3 and TRBJ2-7; 11 bases map to TRBD1. The CDR3 reads CASSSPDRGRVWAYEQYF. CDR3 nucleotide sequence: TGTGCCAGCAGTTCCCCGGACAGGGGGCGCGTTTGGGCCTACGAGCAGTACTTC.